Listed below are T cell receptor beta chains from one sample, sequenced in a study of regulatory dendritic cells for organ transplantation. Here immunoSEQ multiplex PCR was the method, and the copy in TCRdb shows in-frame clones only, minus some. Among approximately 11,000 clones listed, nearly 90% were seen once. No antigens are known for them. Sequences were obtained from naive CD8+ T cells from blood cultured with dendritic cells. These receptors came from a human donor in good health. Each CDR3 is given with its conserved first and last residue. Fields, in order: J gene, V gene, D gene, clone size, CDR3 DNA, CDR3 protein. A D gene is named only where the DNA matches it firmly. Clone size is not always given. Where it is, it says once, few, many or a class for expanded clones.

J: TRBJ2-1
V: TRBV9
D: .
size: .
DNA: TGTGCCAGCAGCGGGACTCTCGGACAGTACAATGAGCAGTTCTTC
CDR3: CASSGTLGQYNEQFF

J: TRBJ2-7
V: TRBV7-8
D: .
size: .
DNA: TGTGCCAGCAGCCCACCTGGTGGGCATACCTACGAGCAGTACTTC
CDR3: CASSPPGGHTYEQYF

J: TRBJ1-3
V: TRBV5-5
D: .
size: .
DNA: TGTGCCAGCAGCTCCTATATCGCTGGAAACACCATATATTTT
CDR3: CASSSYIAGNTIYF

J: TRBJ1-2
V: TRBV14
D: TRBD1
size: .
DNA: TGTGCCAGCAGCCAGTGGGACAGGGGGAACTATGGCTACACCTTC
CDR3: CASSQWDRGNYGYTF

J: TRBJ2-4
V: TRBV27
D: .
size: .
DNA: TGTGCCAGCGGGTACCGACAGGCTCAGTACTTC
CDR3: CASGYRQAQYF

J: TRBJ1-1
V: TRBV19
D: .
size: .
DNA: TGTGCCAGTGAAGCGGGGGACACTGAAGCTTTCTTT
CDR3: CASEAGDTEAFF

J: TRBJ2-5
V: TRBV27
D: .
size: .
DNA: TGTGCCAGCAGAGGGTACCAAGAGACCCAGTACTTC
CDR3: CASRGYQETQYF

J: TRBJ2-3
V: TRBV27
D: .
size: .
DNA: TGTGCCAGCTCAGAGGGGGGAGATACGCAGTATTTT
CDR3: CASSEGGDTQYF

J: TRBJ1-1
V: TRBV10-1
D: .
size: once
DNA: TGCGCCAGCAGTGAGGAACCTTGGACTGAAGCTTTCTTT
CDR3: CASSEEPWTEAFF

J: TRBJ1-4
V: TRBV27
D: .
size: .
DNA: TGTGCCAGCTCCCCCGGGGGCGGAGAAGGAGAAAAACTGTTTTTT
CDR3: CASSPGGGEGEKLFF

J: TRBJ2-7
V: TRBV6-5
D: .
size: .
DNA: TGTGCCAGCAGTTACAGCAGTGACTATAACGAGCAGTACTTC
CDR3: CASSYSSDYNEQYF

J: TRBJ2-7
V: TRBV7-6
D: .
size: .
DNA: TGTGCCAGCAGCTTAGCGTACAGCTACGAGCAGTACTTC
CDR3: CASSLAYSYEQYF

J: TRBJ2-7
V: TRBV29-1
D: .
size: .
DNA: TGCAGCGTTGAAGGGGACCGACCCTACGAGCAGTACTTC
CDR3: CSVEGDRPYEQYF

J: TRBJ2-3
V: TRBV18
D: .
size: .
DNA: TGTGCCAGCTCACCCCCCCCGGCTCTGGGGAGCACAGATACGCAGTATTTT
CDR3: CASSPPPALGSTDTQYF

J: TRBJ1-2
V: TRBV29-1
D: .
size: .
DNA: TGCAGCGTTGAAGATCGCGAGGGTGACGGCTACACCTTC
CDR3: CSVEDREGDGYTF

J: TRBJ2-2
V: TRBV9
D: .
size: .
DNA: TGTGCCAGCAGCGTAGGAAACACCGGGGAGCTGTTTTTT
CDR3: CASSVGNTGELFF

J: TRBJ1-3
V: TRBV11-2
D: .
size: .
DNA: TGTGCCAGCAGCTTAGATACCCGCGGTGGTGGAAACACCATATATTTT
CDR3: CASSLDTRGGGNTIYF

J: TRBJ2-7
V: TRBV7-9
D: .
size: .
DNA: TGTGCCAGCAGCTCGCCTGGGCCCACTGGCTCCTACGAGCAGTACTTC
CDR3: CASSSPGPTGSYEQYF

J: TRBJ2-3
V: TRBV7-9
D: .
size: .
DNA: TGTGCCAGCAGCCGGACCGACACAGATACGCAGTATTTT
CDR3: CASSRTDTDTQYF

J: TRBJ2-5
V: TRBV7-9
D: .
size: once
DNA: TGTGCCAGCAGCTTACTCAGGCAGGGCAGGGAGACCCAGTACTTC
CDR3: CASSLLRQGRETQYF

J: TRBJ2-7
V: TRBV4-1
D: TRBD1
size: .
DNA: TGCGCCAGCAGCCATGAGGGGGCCCACCTCAGGTACGAGCAGTACTTC
CDR3: CASSHEGAHLRYEQYF

J: TRBJ2-5
V: TRBV27
D: .
size: once
DNA: TGTGCCAGCAGCCCCCGTTTGGGGGGCGTCCTTGAGACCCAGTACTTC
CDR3: CASSPRLGGVLETQYF

J: TRBJ1-2
V: TRBV5-1
D: TRBD1
size: .
DNA: TGCGCCAGCAGCTCCCTTTTAACAGGGGGCAACTATGGCTACACCTTC
CDR3: CASSSLLTGGNYGYTF

J: TRBJ1-2
V: TRBV6-1
D: .
size: once
DNA: TGTGCCAGCATTCACAGAGGCGGCTACACCTTC
CDR3: CASIHRGGYTF

J: TRBJ2-2
V: TRBV2
D: TRBD1
size: .
DNA: TGTGCCAGCTTCCGGGAACCGACAGGGGAGATCGGCACCGGGGAGCTGTTTTTT
CDR3: CASFREPTGEIGTGELFF

J: TRBJ1-1
V: TRBV7-6
D: .
size: .
DNA: TGTGCCAGCAGCCCACCAACCATCGACAGCTCCCCTGTGAACACTGAAGCTTTCTTT
CDR3: CASSPPTIDSSPVNTEAFF

J: TRBJ1-1
V: TRBV5-4
D: .
size: once
DNA: TGTGCCAGCAGTGAGACAGTAAGTAACACTGAAGCTTTCTTT
CDR3: CASSETVSNTEAFF

J: TRBJ2-1
V: TRBV15
D: .
size: once
DNA: TGTGCCTCTGGGCAGTCCCTCTACAATGAGCAGTTCTTC
CDR3: CASGQSLYNEQFF

J: TRBJ1-2
V: TRBV9
D: .
size: .
DNA: TGTGCCAGCAGCTTCCTAGACAGATATGGCTACACCTTC
CDR3: CASSFLDRYGYTF

J: TRBJ2-2
V: TRBV7-6
D: .
size: once
DNA: TGTGCCAGCAGCTTAGCGTCAACGGGGACCGGGGAGCTGTTTTTT
CDR3: CASSLASTGTGELFF

J: TRBJ2-7
V: TRBV30
D: .
size: .
DNA: TGTGCCTGGAGGGAAAGGGGCTACGAGCAGTACTTC
CDR3: CAWRERGYEQYF